The 2 T cell receptor beta chains presented below share a single source sample, sequenced in a study of regulatory T cells in long-lasting Graves disease. As for time point: persistent/refractory GD, antithyroid drugs over 5 years with positive TRAb. TCR sequences were obtained from RNA taken from PBMCs. Researchers made TCR beta libraries by using iRepertoire HTBI primers and running Arm-PCR on CDR3 regions. MiXCR, run by TCRdb on the multiplex PCR reads, gives a single entry per CDR3 protein. The sample lists 400,000 to 600,000 distinct CDR3 sequences, roughly 21% seen once, with roughly 6.9% in the top ten. The material sequenced was peripheral blood mononuclear cells (PBMCs), taken when the disease was refractory, from a patient treated with antithyroid drugs. The source of these receptors is a female donor with Graves disease.

V and J are TRBV7-9 and TRBJ1-2; D is unclear. Trimming left V 5 bases short and J 4 bases short, with 17 bases between. The CDR3 spans 15 residues. Germline CDR1 is SEHNR and CDR2 is FQNEAQ (reference sequence). The CDR3 region is CASSPLVGLIYGYTF. The CDR3 DNA follows: TGTGCCAGCAGCCCCCTTGTGGGGTTGATCTATGGCTACACCTTC.

The chain combines TRBV27 with TRBJ1-5; 8 bases are shared with TRBD1. CDR3 size: 15 residues. V gave up 4 bases and J gave up 1 base; unmatched junction bases: 3. Germline CDR1 MNHEY, CDR2 SMNVEV (reference sequence). The DNA of the CDR3 is TGTGCCAGCAGTTCAAGGACAGGGAGCAATCAGCCCCAGCATTTT. Protein sequence: CASSSRTGSNQPQHF.